What follows describes a single T cell receptor beta chain. Its antigen is not identified. Read sequence stops 3 residues before the CDR3 end, and the germline J gene provides the missing end. The sample comes from a study of T cells in women clearing cervical HPV infection. Turning to the study itself: Women with histologically confirmed HPV16-related CIN3 or worse, 2 with invasive cancer, served as cases. Blood came at first lesion visit for cases, post-clearance for controls.

The CDR3 has 15 residues. Deletions cut 6 bases from V and 0 bases from J, with 10 bases between. The germline gives CDR1 SGHNT, CDR2 YYREEE (reference sequence). Findings of the study overall: Unknown T-cell numbers per sample may underlie the richness differences. Cases carried less TRBV6-7 than controls: about 0.1% versus 0.15%.

Clones were read by immunoSEQ multiplex PCR, and TCRdb kept only the in-frame ones, dropping some. Its clone listing holds approximately 41,000 clones. V is TRBV5-4 and J is TRBJ1-6; D is possibly TRBD1 (5 bases). This receptor was taken from a woman aged 18 to 75 with a cervical HPV16 infection that either progressed to CIN3+ or cleared (not recorded which). The sequencing sample was made of blood buffy coat. CDR3 residues: CASNTGGSYNSPLHF. The sequenced part of the CDR3 DNA is TGTGCCAGCAACACAGGAGGCTCCTATAATTCACCC.